The source of this T cell receptor (beta chain) is a study of control samples from healthy donors and cancer patients. The CDR3 length is 16 residues. V was trimmed by 4 bases and J by 0 bases, leaving 13 bases between them. The V gene's germline CDR1 is MNHEY and CDR2 SMNVEV (reference sequence). This clone has only one observation. TCRdb keeps only in-frame clones here, not all; method: immunoSEQ multiplex PCR. This repertoire shows roughly 200,000 clones, about 89% found once; its top ten account for 1.8%. This clonotype originated in a man aged 25 to 40 in good health. The V call is TRBV27, the J call TRBJ1-5, with no clear D. The specimen was blood. CDR3 sequence: CASSYLASGSNQPQHF. CDR3 nucleotides: TGTGCCAGCAGTTATTTAGCCAGCGGTAGCAATCAGCCCCAGCATTTT.